This TCR beta chain comes out of a study of OX40 agonist ivuxolimab in advanced cancers. Assay: immunoSEQ multiplex PCR; the TCRdb copy retains only in-frame clones and omits some. The sample lists approximately 67,000 clones; around nine tenths were seen once. Autoimmune disease history or systemic immunosuppression meant exclusion. Baseline, cycle 4 day 1, and cycle 7 day 1 were the blood sampling points. With regard to this clone: Its antigen is currently unknown.

Study-level results: Dosing at 0.1 to 3.0 mg/kg was accompanied by clonal expansion of CD4+ and CD8+ blood T cells by week 6.

The germline CDR1 and CDR2 sequences are MNHEY and SVGAGI. V lost 0 bases and J lost 4; bases outside the gene matches: 6. The CDR3 is made up of 16 amino acids. This chain joins TRBV6-5 and TRBJ1-2, with 9 nucleotides matching TRBD1. This TCR was sampled from an adult with an advanced solid tumor such as melanoma, head and neck, liver or kidney cancer. The material sequenced was CD4+ or CD8+ T cells sorted from blood, taken in a trial of the OX40 agonist ivuxolimab. The CDR3 coding sequence is TGTGCCAGCAGTTACTCCACAGGGGGCGCACCCTATGGCTACACCTTC. Amino acids: CASSYSTGGAPYGYTF.